Included here is one T cell receptor (beta chain) sequence, with context. Its target is unknown. There are 17 residues in the CDR3. Germline-derived CDR1 and CDR2 are SEHNR and FQNEAQ (reference sequence). The V gene lost 2 bases and the J gene lost 0 bases, with 13 bases spanning the gap. TCRB transcripts that were expressed got sequenced, as all of the isolated RNA had been reverse transcribed. Data came from immunoSEQ multiplex PCR; TCRdb stores just in-frame clones and leaves some out. The sample records about 370,000 clones, 9.5% to 10% being singletons. These data originate in a study of beta chain features in type 1 diabetes. Turning to the study itself: There were some 98 million sorted cells examined across all samples.

Each sorted fraction was over 95% pure. Overall study findings and caveats: PCR, the amplification step, might favor shorter templates, equally in patients and controls. Type 1 diabetes patients had VDJ junctions that carried fewer insertions and more deletions. Researchers report that Type 1 diabetes patients had moderately but significantly shorter TCRB CDR3s across all four CD4+ subsets.

Sequencing was done on a sample of central memory CD4+ T cells from blood. J is TRBJ2-2 and V is TRBV7-9; a weak D match, TRBD1 (7 bases). This clonotype originated in a man younger than 45 with type 1 diabetes. CDR3 loop: CASSLMQGGPNTGELFF. The DNA for the CDR3 is TGTGCCAGCAGCTTAATGCAGGGGGGCCCGAACACCGGGGAGCTGTTTTTT.